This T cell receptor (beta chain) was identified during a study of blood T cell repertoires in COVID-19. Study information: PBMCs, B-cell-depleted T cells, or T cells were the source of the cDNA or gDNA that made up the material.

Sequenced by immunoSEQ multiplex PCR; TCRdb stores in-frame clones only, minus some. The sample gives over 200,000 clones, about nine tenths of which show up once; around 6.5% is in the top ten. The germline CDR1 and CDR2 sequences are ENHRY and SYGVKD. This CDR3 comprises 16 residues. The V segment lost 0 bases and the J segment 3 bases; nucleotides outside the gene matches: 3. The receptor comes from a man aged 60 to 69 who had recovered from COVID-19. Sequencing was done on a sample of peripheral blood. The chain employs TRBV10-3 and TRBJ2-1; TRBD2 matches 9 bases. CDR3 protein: CAISESKLAGYNEQFF. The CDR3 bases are TGTGCCATCAGTGAGTCGAAACTAGCGGGCTACAATGAGCAGTTCTTC.